The present T cell receptor (beta chain) was sequenced within a study of blood T cell repertoires in COVID-19. The wider study: Acute-phase and convalescent COVID-19 samples originated in the United States, Italy and Spain. Sources were T cells, B-cell-depleted T cells, or PBMCs; the material itself was cDNA or gDNA.

With 2 bases removed from V and 3 bases from J, the gap between germline ends came to 8 bases. The CDR3 spans 14 residues. Germline CDR1 SGHRS, CDR2 YFSETQ. Authors' data handling: By means of reference gene primer amplification, nucleated cell counts were estimated. Sequenced by immunoSEQ multiplex PCR; TCRdb stores in-frame clones only, minus some. V and J calls plus clone size are reproduced from that table; the DNA served to infer D and trimming. Of about 54,000 clones in the sample, about 89% were seen once. This chain connects TRBV5-1 to TRBJ1-4, with no clear D. Sequencing was done on a sample of peripheral blood. The source is an older woman with active or convalescent COVID-19. CDR3 in DNA: TGCGCCAGCAGCTTAGGGAGGGCTAATGAAAAACTGTTTTTT. Its protein product is CASSLGRANEKLFF.